The T cell receptor beta chain described here comes from a study of blood T cell repertoires in COVID-19. Whole-study context: Sites in the United States, Italy and Spain provided acute and convalescent COVID-19 samples. PBMCs, B-cell-depleted T cells, or T cells were the source of the cDNA or gDNA that made up the material.

In the original processing: Nucleated cell number was recorded as an estimate derived from reference gene primer amplification. The assay was immunoSEQ multiplex PCR, and TCRdb's table has in-frame clones only and misses some. The DNA gave D and trimming, while V, J and clone size come from that table. The repertoire includes 210,000 or so clones, roughly 90% of them detected once, and about 5% sits in the top ten. The CDR3 loop spans 15 amino acids. From germline, CDR1 is ENHRY and CDR2 SYGVKD. Between the trimmed V and J ends, which lost 6 bases and 1 base, there was a span of 12 bases. The sample taken for sequencing was peripheral blood. The receptor comes from a woman aged 40 to 55 with acute or convalescent COVID-19. This chain uses TRBV10-3 with TRBJ2-2; D might be TRBD2 (6 bases). CDR3 region: CAISPGTENTGELFF. DNA for the CDR3: TGTGCCATCAGCCCCGGGACTGAGAACACCGGGGAGCTGTTTTTT.